A single sample gave rise to the 28 T cell receptor beta chains below, sequenced in a study of identical twins. TCRdb re-analysed the 5' RACE reads in MiXCR, keeping a single row per CDR3 protein. The repertoire holds 400,000 to 500,000 distinct CDR3 sequences, with roughly 20% as singletons. The sequenced sample consisted of naive T cells sorted from blood. The source of these receptors is a man aged 45 to 65 in good health.

V usage is TRBV2 and J usage is TRBJ1-3; a weak D match, TRBD1 (5 bases). CDR1 and CDR2 (germline): SNHLY, FYNNEI. The CDR3 is 15 residues long. Trimming shortened V by 6 bases and J by 3 bases, and 15 bases separated the two germline ends. The CDR3: CASSDERGFGNTIYF. In DNA, the CDR3 is TGTGCCAGCAGCGATGAAAGGGGATTTGGAAACACCATATATTTT.

This clonotype showed up many times. This chain links TRBV12-3 or TRBV12-4 with TRBJ2-7; D possibly corresponds to TRBD1 (5 bases). The ends were cut back, 6 bases at V and 5 bases at J, with 23 bases in the middle. CDR3 size: 16 residues. The CDR3 sequence is CASSPSPGQGTHEQYF. The CDR3 nucleotides are TGTGCCAGCAGCCCCTCTCCGGGCCAGGGTACCCACGAGCAGTACTTC.

This clonotype came up a few times. The rearrangement uses TRBV24-1 and TRBJ1-5; D gene ambiguous. Germline V gene sequence: CDR1 KGHDR, CDR2 SFDVKD. The CDR3 loop spans 16 amino acids. V lost 8 bases to trimming and J lost 0 bases, with 16 bases between them. CDR3 in amino acids: CATTSPGRHSNQPQHF. As DNA, the CDR3 is TGTGCCACCACTTCACCAGGTCGTCATAGCAATCAGCCCCAGCATTTT.

The chain has TRBV7-9 and TRBJ1-5; 8 nucleotides align to TRBD1. The CDR3 extends over 14 amino acids. V shed 5 bases, J shed 3 bases, and the junction held 3 bases outside the gene matches. CDR1 SEHNR and CDR2 FQNEAQ come from the germline V gene (reference sequence). CDR3 coding DNA: TGTGCCAGCAGCAAGGACAGGGACAATCAGCCCCAGCATTTT. Its protein product is CASSKDRDNQPQHF.

The J gene is TRBJ2-7, the V gene TRBV6-5; 7 bases are shared with TRBD2. The CDR3 contains 17 residues. Germline assignment: CDR1 MNHEY and CDR2 SVGAGI. Losses at the gene ends were 0 bases for V and 4 bases for J; bases not matched to a gene: 12. DNA for the CDR3: TGTGCCAGCAGTTACTCGATATCTCGGGAGGCCGCATACGAGCAGTACTTC. Translating gives CASSYSISREAAYEQYF.

This clonotype occurred a few times. The chain carries TRBV20-1 and TRBJ2-5; 7 nucleotides line up with TRBD2. Germline loops: CDR1 DFQATT, CDR2 SNEGSKA (reference sequence). V lost 3 bases to trimming and J lost 5 bases; unmatched junction nucleotides: 3. The length of the CDR3 is 12 residues. In DNA form, the CDR3 reads TGCAGTGCTAGTGGGAGGGAGGAGACCCAGTACTTC. Its protein product is CSASGREETQYF.

This clonotype was detected a few times. The chain recombines TRBV29-1 with TRBJ2-5, with 8 bases that match TRBD1. CDR3 length: 14 amino acids. The V gene end was trimmed by 6 bases and the J gene end by 4 bases; junction bases not matched to a gene: 10. Germline V gives CDR1 SQVTM, CDR2 ANQGSEA. The CDR3 nucleotides read TGCAGCGTAACCTCGGACAGGGTTACAGAGACCCAGTACTTC. This encodes CSVTSDRVTETQYF. The full variable domain, completed using reference TRBV29-1 and TRBJ2-5, is SAVISQKPSRDICQRGTSLTIQCQVDSQVTMMFWYRQQPGQSLTLIATANQGSEATYESGFVIDKFPISRPNLTFSTLTVSNMSPEDSSIYLCSVTSDRVTETQYFGPGTRLLVL.

This clonotype was detected many times. The chain uses TRBV7-2 and TRBJ2-3; a possible D gene is TRBD1 (5 bases). Germline V gene sequence: CDR1 SGHTA, CDR2 FQGNSA. CDR3 size: 12 residues. Trimming cost V 5 bases and J 7 bases, with 10 bases left between them. The CDR3 nucleotides are TGTGCCAGCAGCCGACAGATAAATACGCAGTATTTT. It codes for CASSRQINTQYF.

The table lists this clonotype with a few counts. The rearrangement links TRBV4-2 to TRBJ2-5; D may be TRBD2 (5 bases). CDR1 LGHNA and CDR2 YNFKEQ come from the germline V gene. V shed 0 bases and J shed 2 bases, with 10 bases lying between them. The CDR3 totals 15 residues. The CDR3 sequence: CASSQDQSGQETQYF. The CDR3 DNA reads as TGTGCCAGCAGCCAAGATCAAAGCGGACAAGAGACCCAGTACTTC.

This chain uses TRBV11-1 with TRBJ2-1; 12 positions match TRBD1. Trimming at V came to 7 bases and at J to 10 bases, leaving 11 bases not matched to a gene. Per germline, CDR1 SGHAT and CDR2 FQDESV (reference sequence). This CDR3 has 15 residues. CDR3 sequence (DNA): TGTGCCAGCACCTTGATGGGACAGGGGGCAGGGGAGCAGTTCTTC. It yields the protein CASTLMGQGAGEQFF.

The chain employs TRBV20-1 and TRBJ2-5; TRBD2 matches at 9 bases. This CDR3 region has 15 residues. V shed 4 bases and J 5 bases; nucleotides not matched to a gene: 11. CDR1 and CDR2 from the germline V gene are DFQATT and SNEGSKA (reference sequence). The CDR3 region has the DNA TGCAGTGCTACGCCGACTAGCGGAGGGGGGGAGACCCAGTACTTC. Amino acids: CSATPTSGGGETQYF.

The chain employs TRBV6-2 or TRBV6-3 and TRBJ2-1, with a possible D match to TRBD2 (6 bases). The V gene lost 2 bases and the J gene lost 10 bases, with 15 bases spanning the gap. This CDR3 is 14 amino acids long. CDR1 and CDR2 from the germline V gene are MNHEY and SVGEGT. Written as DNA, the CDR3 is TGTGCCAGCAGTTACCTCATGGAGGGGAGCGAGCAGTTCTTC. Translating it yields CASSYLMEGSEQFF.

As to this clonotype: This may be a read error: a much more frequent sequence differs by one nucleotide. The rearrangement links TRBV3-1 to TRBJ2-5, with D uncertain. The CDR3 sequence is 13 residues long. CDR1 LGHDT and CDR2 YNNKEL come from the germline V gene (reference sequence). V lost 0 bases and J lost 1, with 3 bases in between. As DNA, the CDR3 is TGTGCCAGCAGCCAAGACAGCCAAGAGACCCAGTACTTC. Amino acid sequence: CASSQDSQETQYF.

A few counts support this clonotype. V and J are TRBV12-3 or TRBV12-4 and TRBJ2-2; the D is unclear. V was clipped by 4 bases and J by 6 bases, with 6 bases between them. This CDR3 is built from 12 residues. The DNA of the CDR3 is TGTGCCAGCAGTTCTAGGCCCGGGGAGCTGTTTTTT. Protein: CASSSRPGELFF.

The sample holds one count of this clonotype. The chain couples TRBV11-2 to TRBJ2-7; D uncertain. The CDR3 spans 14 residues. Germline CDR1 SGHAT, CDR2 FQNNGV. Trimming cost V 3 bases and J 3 bases, with 12 bases left between them. Here the CDR3 DNA reads TGTGCCAGCAGCTTTTTCTCGACTCACTACGAGCAGTACTTC. This translates into CASSFFSTHYEQYF.

Remarks on this clonotype: With a much larger clone just one base away, this may be a read error. The gene calls are TRBV12-3 or TRBV12-4 and TRBJ1-1; 7 positions match TRBD1. This CDR3 spans 14 amino acids. In DNA form, the CDR3 reads TGTGCCGGCAGACGACAGGGCTCAGGCACTGAAGCTTTCTTT. It translates to CAGRRQGSGTEAFF.

This clonotype was counted between two and nine times. The V gene is TRBV5-6, the J gene TRBJ1-2; D not certain. The CDR3 has 15 residues. The germline CDR1 and CDR2 sequences are SGHDT and YYEEEE. The V end was cut by 1 base, the J end by 3 bases, with 13 bases between. CDR3: CASSLIGSADYGYTF. CDR3 in DNA: TGTGCCAGCAGCTTGATAGGCAGTGCGGACTATGGCTACACCTTC.

The table lists this clonotype with a few counts. The gene calls are TRBV4-2 and TRBJ2-3, with 9 nucleotides matching TRBD2. There are 15 residues in the CDR3. V gave up 0 bases and J gave up 5 bases; unmatched junction bases: 3. Germline V gene sequence: CDR1 LGHNA, CDR2 YNFKEQ. The CDR3 here is CASSQEARGGDTQYF. The CDR3 nucleotides read TGTGCCAGCAGCCAAGAAGCGCGGGGGGGAGATACGCAGTATTTT.

This clonotype showed up many times. The J gene is TRBJ2-7, the V gene TRBV12-3 or TRBV12-4, with 7 positions matching TRBD1. The V gene end was trimmed by 4 bases and the J gene end by 2 bases; junction bases not matched to a gene: 5. The CDR3 contains 14 residues. CDR3 amino acids: CASSWGQYTYEQYF. CDR3 DNA: TGTGCCAGCAGTTGGGGACAGTACACCTACGAGCAGTACTTC.

CDR3 loop: CASSLVSGDPYEQYF. The CDR3 DNA reads as TGTGCCAGCAGCTTAGTTTCAGGGGATCCCTACGAGCAGTACTTC. The chain employs TRBV7-9 and TRBJ2-7; a possible D gene is TRBD1 (6 bases). V was cut by 1 base and J by 2 bases, with 12 bases left in between. From germline, CDR1 is SEHNR and CDR2 FQNEAQ (reference sequence). The CDR3 spans 15 residues.

This rearrangement joins TRBV20-1 to TRBJ2-5, with 11 nucleotides matching TRBD2. The CDR3 contains 14 residues. Germline CDR1 DFQATT, CDR2 SNEGSKA (reference sequence). Trimming at V came to 8 bases and at J to 3 bases, leaving 8 bases not matched to a gene. The CDR3: CSTRPSGRKETQYF. CDR3 sequence (DNA): TGCAGTACACGGCCTAGCGGGAGGAAAGAGACCCAGTACTTC.

V is TRBV7-9 and J is TRBJ2-5; TRBD1 aligns across 10 bases. V shed 4 bases, J shed 3 bases, and the junction held 8 bases outside the gene matches. The germline gives CDR1 SEHNR, CDR2 FQNEAQ (reference sequence). The CDR3 consists of 16 residues. For the CDR3, the DNA is TGTGCCAGCAGCTCGAGTTTCGGGACAGGGGAAGAGACCCAGTACTTC. Translation gives CASSSSFGTGEETQYF. The variable domain in full, with the rest retrieved from reference TRBV7-9 and TRBJ2-5, is DTGVSQNPRHKITKRGQNVTFRCDPISEHNRLYWYRQTLGQGPEFLTYFQNEAQLEKSRLLSDRFSAERPKGSFSTLEIQRTEQGDSAMYLCASSSSFGTGEETQYFGPGTRLLVL.

This clonotype was counted at least ten times. The chain joins TRBV19 to TRBJ1-1; D might be TRBD1 (5 bases). Trimming pared 4 bases from V and 0 bases from J, leaving 6 bases between. The length of the CDR3 is 13 residues. Looked up from germline, CDR1 is LNHDA and CDR2 is SQIVND (reference sequence). The CDR3 is CASSNRMNTEAFF. CDR3 bases: TGTGCCAGTAGTAACAGGATGAACACTGAAGCTTTCTTT.

This clonotype was counted only a few times. The V call is TRBV11-1, the J call TRBJ2-1; no firm D call. Germline loops: CDR1 SGHAT, CDR2 FQDESV (reference sequence). V gave up 6 bases and J gave up 6 bases, with 9 bases separating them. CDR3 length: 12 residues. CDR3 region: CASSDPFNEQFF. The CDR3 coding sequence is TGTGCCAGCAGTGATCCTTTCAATGAGCAGTTCTTC.

This rearrangement joins TRBV11-1 to TRBJ2-7, with a possible D match to TRBD1 (5 bases). Germline V gene sequence: CDR1 SGHAT, CDR2 FQDESV (reference sequence). CDR3 length equals 12 residues. The V and J ends lost 5 bases and 5 bases respectively, with 10 bases between them. The CDR3 sequence: CASSTQGNEQYF. The CDR3, as DNA: TGTGCCAGCAGCACCCAGGGAAACGAGCAGTACTTC.

The genes are TRBV5-1 and TRBJ2-5; D is uncertain. V was cut by 4 bases and J by 3 bases, with 10 bases left in between. This CDR3 region has 13 residues. From germline, CDR1 is SGHRS and CDR2 YFSETQ. The CDR3 spells CASSVTLEETQYF. CDR3 DNA sequence: TGCGCCAGCAGCGTCACGTTGGAAGAGACCCAGTACTTC.

The chain recombines TRBV12-3 or TRBV12-4 with TRBJ2-7; D uncertain. The CDR3 extends over 13 amino acids. V lost 3 bases and J lost 1, with 7 bases in between. This CDR3 is CASSFTRSYEQYF. The CDR3, as DNA: TGTGCCAGCAGTTTTACGAGGTCCTACGAGCAGTACTTC.

The table lists this clonotype with many counts. The J gene is TRBJ2-1, the V gene TRBV7-9, with 9 bases identical to TRBD2. V lost 3 bases, J lost 3 bases, and 6 bases stayed unmatched. Germline assignment: CDR1 SEHNR and CDR2 FQNEAQ (reference sequence). The CDR3 has 16 residues. CDR3 loop: CASSLRLAENYNEQFF. Here the CDR3 DNA reads TGTGCCAGCAGCTTGCGACTAGCGGAGAACTACAATGAGCAGTTCTTC.